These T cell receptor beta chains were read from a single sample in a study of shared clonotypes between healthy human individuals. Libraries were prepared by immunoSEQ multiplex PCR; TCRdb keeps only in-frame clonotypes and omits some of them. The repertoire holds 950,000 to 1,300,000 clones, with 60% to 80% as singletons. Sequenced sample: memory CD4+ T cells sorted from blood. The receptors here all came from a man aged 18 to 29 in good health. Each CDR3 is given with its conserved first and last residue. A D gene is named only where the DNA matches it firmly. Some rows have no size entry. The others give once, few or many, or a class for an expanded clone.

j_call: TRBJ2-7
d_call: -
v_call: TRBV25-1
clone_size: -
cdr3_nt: TGTGCCAGCAGTGCCCCGTCCAGGGAGCAGTACTTC
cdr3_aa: CASSAPSREQYF

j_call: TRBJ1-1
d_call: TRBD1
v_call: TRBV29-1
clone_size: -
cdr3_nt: TGCAGCGTGGGGACAGGGAGTGAAGCTTTCTTT
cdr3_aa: CSVGTGSEAFF

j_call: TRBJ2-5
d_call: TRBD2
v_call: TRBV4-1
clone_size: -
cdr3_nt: TGCGCCAGCAGCCAAGATCGCGGGAGGGAGACCCAGTACTTC
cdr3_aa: CASSQDRGRETQYF

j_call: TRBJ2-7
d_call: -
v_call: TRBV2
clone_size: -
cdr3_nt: TGTGCCAGCAGTGTTACTTACGAGCAGTACTTC
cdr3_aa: CASSVTYEQYF

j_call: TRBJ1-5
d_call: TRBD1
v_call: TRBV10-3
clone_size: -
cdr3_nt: TGTGCCATCAGTGATGGAGGGACAGATAGCAATCAGCCCCAGCATTTT
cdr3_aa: CAISDGGTDSNQPQHF

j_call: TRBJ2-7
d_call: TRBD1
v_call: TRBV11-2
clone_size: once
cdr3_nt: TGTGCCAGCAGCTTAGGGCAGGGGGTCGAGCAGTACTTC
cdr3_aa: CASSLGQGVEQYF

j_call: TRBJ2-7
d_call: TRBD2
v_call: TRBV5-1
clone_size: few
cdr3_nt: TGCGCCAGCAGCTCGCTACTAGCGCTCGAGCAGTACTTC
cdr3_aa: CASSSLLALEQYF

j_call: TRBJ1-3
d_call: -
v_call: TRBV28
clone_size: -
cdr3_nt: TGTGCCAGCAGGGCTGGGGGGGTCTTATTGGGAAACACCATATATTTT
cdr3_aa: CASRAGGVLLGNTIYF

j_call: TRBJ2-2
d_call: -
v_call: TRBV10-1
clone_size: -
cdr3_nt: TGCGCCAGCAGTGAGCCAGGGAACACCGGGGAGCTGTTTTTT
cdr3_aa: CASSEPGNTGELFF

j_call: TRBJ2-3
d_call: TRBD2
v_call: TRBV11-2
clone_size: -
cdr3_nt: TGTGCCAGCAGCTCGGGACTAGCGGGGAGGAATACGCAGTATTTT
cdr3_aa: CASSSGLAGRNTQYF

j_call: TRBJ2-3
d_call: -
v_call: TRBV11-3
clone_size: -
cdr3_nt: TGTGCCAGCAGCTTAGTATGCGGCGGAAGCACAGATACGCAGTATTTT
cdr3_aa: CASSLVCGGSTDTQYF

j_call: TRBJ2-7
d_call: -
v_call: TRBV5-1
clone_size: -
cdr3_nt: TGCGCCAGCAGTAGGACGGTTGCGGGGGAGCAGTACTTC
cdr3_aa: CASSRTVAGEQYF

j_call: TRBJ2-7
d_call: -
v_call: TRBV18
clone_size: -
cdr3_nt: TGTGCCAGCTCACCACCGGGAGACTACGAGCAGTACTTC
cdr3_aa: CASSPPGDYEQYF

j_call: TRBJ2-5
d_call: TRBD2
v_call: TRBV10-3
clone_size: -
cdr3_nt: TGTGCCATCAGTCTTAGCGGGAGCGAACAAGAGACCCAGTACTTC
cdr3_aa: CAISLSGSEQETQYF

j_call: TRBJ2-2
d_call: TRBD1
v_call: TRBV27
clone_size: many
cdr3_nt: TGTGCCAGCACGGGGACAGTAGCGAACACCGGGGAGCTGTTTTTT
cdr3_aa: CASTGTVANTGELFF

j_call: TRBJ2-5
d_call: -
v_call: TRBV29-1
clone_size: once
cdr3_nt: TGCAGCGTTGAACCAACCTGGGGCCCAGAGACCCAGTACTTC
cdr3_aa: CSVEPTWGPETQYF

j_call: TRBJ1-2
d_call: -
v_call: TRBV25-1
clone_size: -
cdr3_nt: TGTGCCAGCAGTATCGACTCGGTCCTTGACTATGGCTACACCTTC
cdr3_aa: CASSIDSVLDYGYTF

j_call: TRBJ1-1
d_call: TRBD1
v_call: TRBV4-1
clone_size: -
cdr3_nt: TGCGCCAGCAGCCAAGTGGGACAGGGGGCGGGGAACACTGAAGCTTTCTTT
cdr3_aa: CASSQVGQGAGNTEAFF

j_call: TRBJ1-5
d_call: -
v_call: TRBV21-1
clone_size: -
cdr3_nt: TGTGCCAGCAGCAAAGGGAGAAATCAGCCCCAGCATTTT
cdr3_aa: CASSKGRNQPQHF

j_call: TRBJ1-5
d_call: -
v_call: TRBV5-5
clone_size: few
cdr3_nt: TGTGCCAGCAGCGTACAGGTCCATGGCAATCAGCCCCAGCATTTT
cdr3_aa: CASSVQVHGNQPQHF

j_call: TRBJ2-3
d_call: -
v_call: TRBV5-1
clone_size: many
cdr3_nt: TGCGCCAGCAGGGGGGAAGTCTACGATACGCAGTATTTT
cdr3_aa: CASRGEVYDTQYF

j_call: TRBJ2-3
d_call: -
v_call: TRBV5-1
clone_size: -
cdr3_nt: TGCGCCAGCAGCTTGGATCCGTCCACAGATACGCAGTATTTT
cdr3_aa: CASSLDPSTDTQYF

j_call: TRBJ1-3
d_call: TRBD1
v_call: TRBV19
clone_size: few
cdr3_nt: TGTGCCACCTATACAGGGGGTGGAAACACCATATATTTT
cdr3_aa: CATYTGGGNTIYF

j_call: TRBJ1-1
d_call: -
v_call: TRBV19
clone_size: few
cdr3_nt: TGTGCCAGTGCAGACAGGTTCACTGAAGCTTTCTTT
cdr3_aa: CASADRFTEAFF

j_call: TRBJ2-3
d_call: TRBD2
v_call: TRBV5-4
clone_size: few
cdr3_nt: TGTGCCAGCAGCTTGGAAGGTACCGGGAGGCCCACAGATACGCAGTATTTT
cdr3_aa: CASSLEGTGRPTDTQYF

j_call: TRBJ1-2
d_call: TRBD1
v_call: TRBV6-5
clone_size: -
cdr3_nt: TGTGCCAGCAGTACAGGGGAGAACTATGGCTACACCTTC
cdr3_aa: CASSTGENYGYTF

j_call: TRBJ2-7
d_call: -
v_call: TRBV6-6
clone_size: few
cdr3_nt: TGTGCCAGCACTCGGACAGCTTTAGCTTCCTACGAGCAGTACTTC
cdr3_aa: CASTRTALASYEQYF

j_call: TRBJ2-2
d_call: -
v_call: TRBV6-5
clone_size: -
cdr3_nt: TGTGCCAGCAGTGAATTGGTATCCGGGGAGCTGTTTTTT
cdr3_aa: CASSELVSGELFF

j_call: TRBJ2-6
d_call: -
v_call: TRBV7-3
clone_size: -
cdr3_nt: TGTGCCAGCAGTCCGGAATTGGCCGGGGCCAACGTCCTGACTTTC
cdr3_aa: CASSPELAGANVLTF

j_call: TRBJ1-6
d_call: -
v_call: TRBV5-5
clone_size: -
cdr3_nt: TGTGCCAGCAGCTTGGCTGGGGAGGCTACCCATGCCCTCCACTTT
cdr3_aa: CASSLAGEATHALHF

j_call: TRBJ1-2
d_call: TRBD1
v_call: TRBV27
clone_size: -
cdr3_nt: TGTGCCAGCAGTTTTTCCCAGGGGGCGTGGGGCTACACCTTC
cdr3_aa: CASSFSQGAWGYTF

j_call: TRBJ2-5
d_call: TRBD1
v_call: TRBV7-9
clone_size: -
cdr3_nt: TGTGCCAGTTACTATGACAGGGAGTACCAAGAGACCCAGTACTTC
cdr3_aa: CASYYDREYQETQYF

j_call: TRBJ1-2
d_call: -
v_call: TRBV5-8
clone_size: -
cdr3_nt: TGTGCCAGCAGCTTGGGTACAGCCTATTACACCTTC
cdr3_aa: CASSLGTAYYTF

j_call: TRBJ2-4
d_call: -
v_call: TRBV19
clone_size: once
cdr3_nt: TGTGCCAGTAGTATAGCGGGTACCAAAAACATTCAGTACTTC
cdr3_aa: CASSIAGTKNIQYF

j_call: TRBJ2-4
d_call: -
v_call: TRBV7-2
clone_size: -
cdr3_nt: TGTGCCAGCAGCCGGGATTCTACAAACATTCAGTACTTC
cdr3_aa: CASSRDSTNIQYF

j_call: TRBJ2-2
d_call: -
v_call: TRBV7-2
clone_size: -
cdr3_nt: TGTGCCAGCGCCCTAGATAGTGCCCCACCCCACTCCGGGGAGCTGTTTTTT
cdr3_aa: CASALDSAPPHSGELFF

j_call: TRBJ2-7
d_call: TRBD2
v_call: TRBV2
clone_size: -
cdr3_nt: TGTGCCAGCAGTGCACGGACTAGCGGGAGCGACGAGCAGTACTTC
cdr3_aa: CASSARTSGSDEQYF